The TCR beta chain under discussion was sequenced for a study of T cell changes during pregnancy in multiple sclerosis. The V and J ends lost 3 bases and 6 bases, in that order; junction bases with no gene match: 7. Germline loops: CDR1 SGHTA, CDR2 FQGTGA. The CDR3 sequence is 15 residues long. TCRdb keeps only in-frame clones here, not all; method: immunoSEQ multiplex PCR. The profile covers tens of thousands of clones, with around 93% appearing a single time and approximately 0.97% taken by the ten largest. The sequenced sample was peripheral blood, obtained before pregnancy. This TCR was recovered from a female donor with multiple sclerosis, enrolled in a pregnancy study. This chain connects TRBV7-3 to TRBJ2-3; 9 bases agree with TRBD1. In DNA, the CDR3 is TGTGCCAGCAGCTTGACAGGGGGGGCCTCGGATACGCAGTATTTT. Translating gives CASSLTGGASDTQYF.